The source of this T cell receptor beta chain is a study of T cells after yellow fever vaccination. Findings and limits, study-wide: Overall, a small share of clonotypes was seen in both CD4 and CD8 compartments.

There are a few counts of this clonotype. The antigen is unknown. From the 5' RACE reads, TCRdb called clonotypes with MiXCR, one entry per CDR3 protein. The sample consists of 200,000 to 250,000 distinct CDR3 sequences, 6.5% to 8.5% of them appearing once. Germline assignment: CDR1 DFQATT and CDR2 SNEGSKA (reference sequence). Between the trimmed V and J ends, which lost 6 bases and 4 bases, there was a span of 15 bases. The CDR3 runs 13 residues. This specimen consisted of CD4+ T cells sorted from PBMCs, obtained 15 days after the yellow fever booster vaccination. The clonotype originates from a man aged 25 to 45 who received the YFV17D yellow fever vaccine. The rearrangement uses TRBV20-1 and TRBJ1-2, with D perhaps matching TRBD1 (5 bases). This CDR3 is CSAPGFVSYGYTF. CDR3 nucleotides: TGCAGTGCGCCAGGGTTCGTTAGCTATGGCTACACCTTC.